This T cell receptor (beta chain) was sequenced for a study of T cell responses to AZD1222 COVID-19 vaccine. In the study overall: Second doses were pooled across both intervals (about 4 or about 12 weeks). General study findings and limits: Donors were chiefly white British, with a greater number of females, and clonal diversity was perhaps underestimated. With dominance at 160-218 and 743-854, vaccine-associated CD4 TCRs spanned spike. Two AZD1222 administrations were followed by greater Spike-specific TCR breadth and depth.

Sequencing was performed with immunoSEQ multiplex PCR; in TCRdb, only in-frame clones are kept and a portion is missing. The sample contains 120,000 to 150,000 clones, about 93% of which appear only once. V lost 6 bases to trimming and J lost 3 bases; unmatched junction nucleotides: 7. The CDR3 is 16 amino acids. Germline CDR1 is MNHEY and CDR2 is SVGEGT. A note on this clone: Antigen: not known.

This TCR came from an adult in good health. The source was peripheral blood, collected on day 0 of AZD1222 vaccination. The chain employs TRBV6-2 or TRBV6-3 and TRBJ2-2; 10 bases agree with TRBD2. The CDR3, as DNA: TGTGCCAGCAGCCTCCCTAGCGGGGGACACACCGGGGAGCTGTTTTTT. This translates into CASSLPSGGHTGELFF.